This T cell receptor (beta chain) was sequenced during a study of blood T cells in healthy people across ages (dated by TCRdb to between 2014 and 2017). Study-wide context: In model experiments, template switching captured about one uniquely barcoded TCR beta cDNA molecule for every two T cells. The donors were divided into four age groups: young (average approximately 16 years), middle-aged (roughly 42), aged (62) and long-lived (nearly 85). Donors of different ages were randomly distributed across sequencing lanes to avoid experimental bias. The study measured age-related changes in TCR beta repertoire diversity using deep sequencing normalized with unique cDNA molecular identifiers. The study analyzed two additional independent replicas of 1 million unique cDNA reads from the same blood draw for two donors, one aged 18 to 29 and one aged 80 or older. General study outcomes and caveats: Because donor CMV infection status was unknown, age-related changes in expanded clonotypes were potentially confounded. There was a strong correlation between observed TCR beta diversity and the percentage of naive T cells measured by flow cytometry. Because profiling used bulk unsorted PBMCs, naive and antigen-experienced compartments could not be compared conclusively. Estimates of total diversity based on one million sequenced T cells were regarded as lower bounds and as underestimates. Compared with the aged group, the long-lived group had more naive CD4+ T cells, fewer expanded clones and increased TCR diversity, a pattern suggesting age selection. As age increased, observed TCR beta diversity per million T cells dropped in a roughly linear way, and a significant reduction was already evident by age 40.

With respect to this clonotype: Its antigen specificity is not known. No per-base quality is available; no much larger clone lies one base away.

The CDR3 covers 15 residues, taking in both the cysteine and the phenylalanine. Only CDR3 DNA is held: 45 bases, read in frame from base 1. For CDR1 and CDR2, the germline V gene (reference sequence) lists SEHNR and FQNEAQ. Trimming removed 5 bases from V and 8 bases from J, leaving 21 bases between the germline ends. Library construction relied on 5' RACE. Instrument on record: Illumina HiSeq 2500. The second PCR ran for about 6 to 12 cycles and used a J-beta primer mix along with a sample-barcoded 5' primer. A template-switch 5' adaptor carrying 12 random nucleotides introduced a unique molecular identifier onto each TCR beta cDNA molecule. Each sample yielded at least 2.5 million CDR3-containing paired-end reads. All of the RNA was converted into first-strand cDNA using the Mint cDNA synthesis kit, with a TRBC-specific oligonucleotide serving as the primer. Following uracil-DNA glycosylase treatment, all cDNA underwent a first 18-cycle PCR with the universal primers M1SS and BC2_uni_R. The original methods were these. For normalization, 1 million high-quality reads were randomly selected from each sample, with every read carrying a distinct molecular identifier. Instead of being binned into consensus sequences, reads with shared molecular identifiers were discarded. MiTCR, with a Q25 quality threshold and the strictest error-elimination algorithm, was used for CDR3 identification, clonotype clustering and error correction. A nonparametric unseen species model with Euler transformation was used to estimate lower-bound total TCR beta diversity. TCRdb's own reprocessing of the public reads used fastp at Q25 and MiXCR and kept productive beta chains. Entries that share a CDR3 protein sequence are merged under the most common genes and DNA. For this entry, the V and J calls and clone size follow TCRdb and not the study's own pipeline. The sample table shows around 900,000 distinct CDR3 sequences, and about 51% are seen once. The ten largest clones capture 20% to 25% of the sample.

Systemically healthy Caucasian individuals from Russia, approximately 39 in total and aged about 6 to 95 years, were included as donors. Each donor gave ten milliliters of peripheral blood, collected into EDTA-treated Vacutainer tubes. PBMCs were isolated by Ficoll-Paque density-gradient centrifugation, with at least 7 million obtained per sample. Trizol reagent was used to extract total RNA from PBMCs, with at least 5 micrograms per sample. For every donor, flow cytometry on a PBMC aliquot measured the percentage of naive CD45RAhigh/CD27high T cells. The rearrangement joined TRBV7-9 to TRBJ1-2, and the D gene may be TRBD1, 5 bases matching. The TCR originated in a woman aged 55-70 years in good health. Sequenced input: blood. In nucleotides, the sequence is TGTGCCAGCAGCCCCCGAGGGGTAGAGTCGTTAGGCTACACCTTC. The translation is CASSPRGVESLGYTF.